Included here is one TCR beta chain sequence, with context. The authors' processing: Amplified reference gene primers provided the basis for estimating nucleated cell counts. This table comes from immunoSEQ multiplex PCR, and its TCRdb copy is limited to in-frame clones, with some not included. V and J calls and clone size come straight from that table; D and trimming were deduced from the DNA. The sample yields about 250,000 clones, about 91% seen once. The sample originates from a study of blood T cell repertoires in COVID-19. Whole-study context: Whether acute or convalescent, the COVID-19 samples came from the United States, Italy and Spain. T cells, B-cell-depleted T cells, or PBMCs provided the cDNA or gDNA that served as material.

The CDR3 runs 12 residues. V was cut by 5 bases and J by 4 bases, with 8 bases left in between. The germline V gene encodes CDR1 KGHSH and CDR2 LQKENI. The origin of this receptor is a man of 80 years or more with acute or convalescent COVID-19. What was sequenced was peripheral blood. J is TRBJ1-2 and V is TRBV18; D might be TRBD1 (6 bases). The CDR3 sequence is CASSGDIYGYTF. CDR3 coding DNA: TGTGCCAGCTCAGGGGACATCTATGGCTACACCTTC.